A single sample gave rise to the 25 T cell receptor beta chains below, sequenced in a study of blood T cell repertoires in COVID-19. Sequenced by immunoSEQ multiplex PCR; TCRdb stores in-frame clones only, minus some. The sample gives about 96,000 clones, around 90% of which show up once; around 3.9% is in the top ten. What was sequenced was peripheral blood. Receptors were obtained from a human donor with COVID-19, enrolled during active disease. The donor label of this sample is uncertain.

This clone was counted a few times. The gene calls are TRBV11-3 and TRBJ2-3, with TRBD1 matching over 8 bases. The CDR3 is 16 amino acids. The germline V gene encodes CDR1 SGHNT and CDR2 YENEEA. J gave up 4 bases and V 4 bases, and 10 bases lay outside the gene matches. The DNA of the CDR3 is TGTGCCAGCAGCTCGTTCGACAGGGGCAGGTCAGATACGCAGTATTTT. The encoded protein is CASSSFDRGRSDTQYF.

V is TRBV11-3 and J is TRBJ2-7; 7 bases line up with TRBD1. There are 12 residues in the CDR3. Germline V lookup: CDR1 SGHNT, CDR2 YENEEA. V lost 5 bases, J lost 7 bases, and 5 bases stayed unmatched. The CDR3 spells CASSIKGAEQYF. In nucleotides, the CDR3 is TGTGCCAGCAGCATTAAGGGGGCAGAGCAGTACTTC.

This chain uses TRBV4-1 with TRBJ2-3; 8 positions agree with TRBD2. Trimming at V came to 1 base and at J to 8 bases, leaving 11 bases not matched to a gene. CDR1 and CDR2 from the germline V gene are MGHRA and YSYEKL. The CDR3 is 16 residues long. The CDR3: CASSQGSSGGPGTQYF. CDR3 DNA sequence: TGCGCCAGCAGCCAAGGTTCTTCGGGAGGGCCAGGTACGCAGTATTTT.

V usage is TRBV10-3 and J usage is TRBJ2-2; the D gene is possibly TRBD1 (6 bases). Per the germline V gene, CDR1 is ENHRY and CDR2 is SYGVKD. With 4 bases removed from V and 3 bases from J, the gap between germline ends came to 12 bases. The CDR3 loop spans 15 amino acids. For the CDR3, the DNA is TGTGCCATCAGTGGAGGGGACACCCACACCGGGGAGCTGTTTTTT. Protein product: CAISGGDTHTGELFF.

CDR3 region: CASAGGFRGYSYEQYF. The CDR3 nucleotides are TGTGCCAGCGCGGGGGGGTTCAGGGGTTACTCCTACGAGCAGTACTTC. The rearrangement joins TRBV27 to TRBJ2-7; 9 nucleotides align to TRBD2. V shed 8 bases, J shed 0 bases, and the junction held 11 bases outside the gene matches. In germline, CDR1 is MNHEY, CDR2 SMNVEV (reference sequence). CDR3 length: 16 amino acids.

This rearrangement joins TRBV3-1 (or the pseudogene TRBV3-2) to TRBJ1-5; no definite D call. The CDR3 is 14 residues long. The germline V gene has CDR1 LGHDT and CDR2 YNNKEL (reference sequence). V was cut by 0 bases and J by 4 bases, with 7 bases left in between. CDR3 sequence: CASSQDRFNQPQHF. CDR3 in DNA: TGTGCCAGCAGCCAAGATAGATTTAATCAGCCCCAGCATTTT.

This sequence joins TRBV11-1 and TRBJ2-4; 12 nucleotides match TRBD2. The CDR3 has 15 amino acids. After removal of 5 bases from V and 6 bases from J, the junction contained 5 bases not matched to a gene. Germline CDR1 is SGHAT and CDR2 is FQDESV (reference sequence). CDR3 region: CASSILAGGLNIQYF. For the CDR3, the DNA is TGTGCCAGCAGCATACTAGCGGGGGGTCTAAACATTCAGTACTTC.

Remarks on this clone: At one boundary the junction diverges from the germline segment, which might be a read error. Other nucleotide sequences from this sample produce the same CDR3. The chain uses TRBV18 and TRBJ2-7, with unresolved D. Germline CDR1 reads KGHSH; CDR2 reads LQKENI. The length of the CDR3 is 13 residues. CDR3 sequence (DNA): TGTGCCAGCTCACCACCGACAACCTATGAGCAGTACTTC. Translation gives CASSPPTTYEQYF.

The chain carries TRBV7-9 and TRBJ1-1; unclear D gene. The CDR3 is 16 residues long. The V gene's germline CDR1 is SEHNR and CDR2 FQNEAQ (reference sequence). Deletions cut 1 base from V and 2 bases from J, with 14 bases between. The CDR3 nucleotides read TGTGCCAGCAGCTTAGATTTTGTCAGTGTTAACACTGAAGCTTTCTTT. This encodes CASSLDFVSVNTEAFF.

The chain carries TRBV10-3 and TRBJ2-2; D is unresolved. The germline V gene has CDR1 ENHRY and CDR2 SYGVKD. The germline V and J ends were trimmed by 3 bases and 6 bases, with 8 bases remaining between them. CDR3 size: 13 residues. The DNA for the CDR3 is TGTGCCATCAGTGAAAATCATCCCGGGGAGCTGTTTTTT. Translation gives CAISENHPGELFF.

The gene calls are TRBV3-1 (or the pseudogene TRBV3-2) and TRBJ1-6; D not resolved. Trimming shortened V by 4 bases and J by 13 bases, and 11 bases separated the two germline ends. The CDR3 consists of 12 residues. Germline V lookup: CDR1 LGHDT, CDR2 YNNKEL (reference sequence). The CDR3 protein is CASSLPQTPLHF. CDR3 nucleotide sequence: TGTGCCAGCAGCCTCCCCCAGACTCCCCTCCACTTT.

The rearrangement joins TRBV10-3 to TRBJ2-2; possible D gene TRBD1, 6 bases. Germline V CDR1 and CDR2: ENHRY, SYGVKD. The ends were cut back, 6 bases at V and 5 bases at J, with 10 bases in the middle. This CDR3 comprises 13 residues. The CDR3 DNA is TGTGCCATCAGGCCAGGGGAGACCGGGGAGCTGTTTTTT. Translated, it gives CAIRPGETGELFF.

The CDR3 DNA reads TGTGCCAGCAGCTTCCAGACAGGGGTCGGCTACACCTTC. Amino acid sequence: CASSFQTGVGYTF. The V and J genes are TRBV7-3 and TRBJ1-2; 8 bases align to TRBD1. J lost 8 bases, V lost 3 bases, and 5 bases had no gene match. Germline V CDR1 and CDR2: SGHTA, FQGTGA. The CDR3 is made up of 13 amino acids.

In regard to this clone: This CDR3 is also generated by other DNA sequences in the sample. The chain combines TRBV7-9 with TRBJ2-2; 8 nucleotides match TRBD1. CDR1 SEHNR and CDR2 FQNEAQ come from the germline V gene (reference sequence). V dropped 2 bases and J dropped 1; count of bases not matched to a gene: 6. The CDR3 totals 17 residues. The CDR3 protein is CASSLSSGGGNTGELFF. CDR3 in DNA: TGTGCCAGCAGCTTATCATCAGGGGGCGGGAACACCGGGGAGCTGTTTTTT.

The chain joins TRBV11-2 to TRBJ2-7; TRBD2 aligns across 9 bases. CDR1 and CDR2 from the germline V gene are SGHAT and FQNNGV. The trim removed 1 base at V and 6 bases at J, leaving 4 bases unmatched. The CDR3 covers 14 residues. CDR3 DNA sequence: TGTGCCAGCAGCTTAGTCGGCGGGGGGGGCGAGCAGTACTTC. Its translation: CASSLVGGGGEQYF.

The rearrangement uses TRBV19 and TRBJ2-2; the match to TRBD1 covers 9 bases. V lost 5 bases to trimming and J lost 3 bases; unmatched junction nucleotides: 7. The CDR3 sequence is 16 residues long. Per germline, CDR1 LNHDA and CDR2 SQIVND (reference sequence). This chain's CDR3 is CASSPQGAPDTGELFF. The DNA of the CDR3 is TGTGCCAGTAGTCCACAGGGGGCCCCGGACACCGGGGAGCTGTTTTTT.

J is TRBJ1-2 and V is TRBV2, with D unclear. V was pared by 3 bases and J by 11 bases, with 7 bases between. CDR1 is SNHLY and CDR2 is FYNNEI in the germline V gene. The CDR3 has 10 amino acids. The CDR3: CASSDYNYTF. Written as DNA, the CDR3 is TGTGCCAGCAGTGACTATAATTACACCTTC.

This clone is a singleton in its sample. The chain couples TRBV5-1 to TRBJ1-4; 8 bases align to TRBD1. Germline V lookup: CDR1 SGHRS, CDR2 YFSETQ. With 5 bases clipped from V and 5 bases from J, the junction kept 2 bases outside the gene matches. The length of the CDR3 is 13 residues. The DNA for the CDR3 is TGCGCCAGCAGAGGGACAGGCAATGAAAAACTGTTTTTT. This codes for CASRGTGNEKLFF.

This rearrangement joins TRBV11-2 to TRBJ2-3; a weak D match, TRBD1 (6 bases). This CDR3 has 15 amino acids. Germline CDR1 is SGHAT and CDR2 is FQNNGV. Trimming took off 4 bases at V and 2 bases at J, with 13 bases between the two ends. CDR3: CASSSGQGYTDTQYF. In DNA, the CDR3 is TGTGCCAGCAGCTCGGGACAAGGCTACACAGATACGCAGTATTTT.

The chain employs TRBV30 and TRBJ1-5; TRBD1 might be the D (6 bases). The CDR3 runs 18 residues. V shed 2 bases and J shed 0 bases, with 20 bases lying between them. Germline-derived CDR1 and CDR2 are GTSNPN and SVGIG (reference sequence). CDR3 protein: CAWSRGAPNFRSNQPQHF. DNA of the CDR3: TGTGCCTGGAGTCGGGGGGCCCCTAATTTTCGTAGCAATCAGCCCCAGCATTTT.

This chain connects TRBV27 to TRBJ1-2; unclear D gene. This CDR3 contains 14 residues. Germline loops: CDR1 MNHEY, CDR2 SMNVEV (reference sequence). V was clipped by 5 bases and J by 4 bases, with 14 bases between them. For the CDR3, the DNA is TGTGCCAGCAGTCCTGGAGTGGAAATCTATGGCTACACCTTC. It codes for CASSPGVEIYGYTF.

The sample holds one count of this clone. CDR3 sequence reads: CASSVLRDTSGHEQYF. The DNA for the CDR3 is TGTGCCAGTAGTGTACTCCGGGACACCTCCGGCCACGAGCAGTACTTC. The rearrangement joins TRBV19 to TRBJ2-7; maybe TRBD1 (6 bases). Germline V CDR1 and CDR2: LNHDA, SQIVND (reference sequence). The CDR3 covers 16 residues. Trimming stripped 5 bases from V and 5 bases from J, with 22 bases between.

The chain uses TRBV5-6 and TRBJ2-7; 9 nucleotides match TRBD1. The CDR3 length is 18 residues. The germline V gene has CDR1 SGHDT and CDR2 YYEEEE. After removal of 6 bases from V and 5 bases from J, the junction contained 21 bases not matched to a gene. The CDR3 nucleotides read TGTGCCAGCAACTACCGGGACAGGGTCACCCCGCAAGAGGACGAGCAGTACTTC. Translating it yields CASNYRDRVTPQEDEQYF.

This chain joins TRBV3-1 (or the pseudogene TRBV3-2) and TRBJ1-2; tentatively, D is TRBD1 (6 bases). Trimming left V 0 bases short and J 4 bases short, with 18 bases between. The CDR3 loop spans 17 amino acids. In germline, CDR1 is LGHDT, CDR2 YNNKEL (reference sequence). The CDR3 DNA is TGTGCCAGCAGCCAAGAAGGGGGGGCCGGCTCGGTCTATGGCTACACCTTC. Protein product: CASSQEGGAGSVYGYTF.

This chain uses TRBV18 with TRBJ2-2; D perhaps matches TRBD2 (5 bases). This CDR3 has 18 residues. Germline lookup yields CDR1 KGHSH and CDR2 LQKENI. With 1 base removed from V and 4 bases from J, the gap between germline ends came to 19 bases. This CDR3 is CASSPRGRDVGITGELFF. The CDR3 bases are TGTGCCAGCTCACCACGAGGACGGGATGTGGGGATCACCGGGGAGCTGTTTTTT.